The TCR delta chain under discussion was sequenced for a study of gamma-delta T cells after stem cell transplantation. Comment on this clone: A far more abundant clone sits one base away, making this likely a read error.

V was cut by 0 bases and J by 2 bases, with 15 bases left in between. The CDR3 is made up of 16 amino acids. Germline loops: CDR1 GEAIGNYY, CDR2 EKD. TCRdb reprocessed the RT-PCR reads using CATT. There are approximately 1,200 delta-chain clones in the sample; 3% to 4% occur only once, and over 30% lies in the top ten. The sequencing sample was made of gamma-delta T cells. This sequence joins TRDV2 and TRDJ1; a weak D match, TRDD3 (5 bases). The receptor's source is a human donor. It is not recorded whose cells these are; they may come from a transplant donor. As DNA, the CDR3 is TGTGCCTGTGACACCCCGGGGGGCCGTAAGACCGATAAACTCATCTTT. It encodes CACDTPGGRKTDKLIF.